Listed below are T cell receptor beta chains from one sample, sequenced in a study of T cell repertoires in cytomegalovirus infection. TCRdb passed the reads through MiXCR, listing each CDR3 protein once. Of tens of thousands of distinct CDR3 sequences listed, about 45% are singletons. No cognate antigen is known for these TCRs. The sequences come from CD8+ T cells from cultured PBMCs, collected from culture after CMV antigen stimulation. The source is a human donor in good health (CMV status not recorded). Some clones in this sample may be carry-over from other donors' samples. The CDR3 runs from the conserved cysteine through the conserved F or W. A D gene is named only where the DNA matches it firmly. The size entry is marked missing in some rows and otherwise reads once, few, many or a size class.

clone_size,j_call,d_call,cdr3_length,v_call,cdr3_aa,cdr3_nt
NA,TRBJ2-2,NA,19,TRBV6-5,CASSYSGTSEGLGPGELFF,TGTGCCAGCAGTTACTCGGGAACATCGGAAGGACTGGGGCCCGGGGAGCTGTTTTTT
NA,TRBJ2-5,NA,11,TRBV28,CASSFLQTQYF,TGTGCCAGCAGTTTCTTACAGACCCAGTACTTC
NA,TRBJ1-6,NA,17,TRBV6-6,CASTPTGASSYNSPLHF,TGTGCCAGCACCCCTACGGGGGCGAGCTCCTATAATTCACCCCTCCACTTT
NA,TRBJ2-1,NA,16,TRBV12-3/TRBV12-4,CASSLGFRGVYNEQFF,TGTGCCAGCAGTTTAGGATTCAGGGGGGTCTACAATGAGCAGTTCTTC
few,TRBJ2-1,TRBD2,18,TRBV12-3/TRBV12-4,CASSLSLAGGHSYNEQFF,TGTGCCAGCAGTTTATCCCTAGCGGGAGGCCACTCCTACAATGAGCAGTTCTTC
few,TRBJ2-5,TRBD1,16,TRBV7-8,CASSSTGTGDRETQYF,TGTGCCAGCAGCTCAACTGGGACAGGGGATCGAGAGACCCAGTACTTC
NA,TRBJ2-7,NA,15,TRBV7-8,CASSLTNPGVSEQYF,TGTGCCAGCAGCTTAACCAATCCGGGGGTAAGCGAGCAGTACTTC
NA,TRBJ1-1,TRBD1,12,TRBV6-1,CASKYRGTEAFF,TGTGCCAGCAAATACAGGGGTACTGAAGCTTTCTTT
NA,TRBJ1-1,NA,15,TRBV10-3,CATSDSGGLDTEAFF,TGTGCCACCTCCGATTCTGGGGGGCTCGACACTGAAGCTTTCTTT
NA,TRBJ1-1,NA,14,TRBV2,CASSVGPENTEAFF,TGTGCCAGCAGTGTGGGGCCGGAGAACACTGAAGCTTTCTTT
NA,TRBJ1-2,TRBD1,15,TRBV28,CASSFMTGSTYGYTF,TGTGCCAGCAGTTTCATGACAGGGTCGACCTATGGCTACACCTTC
NA,TRBJ2-5,NA,18,TRBV11-2,CASSSPVSRVGMRETQYF,TGTGCCAGCAGCTCCCCGGTTTCGCGGGTGGGTATGAGGGAGACCCAGTACTTC
NA,TRBJ1-1,NA,11,TRBV18,CASGRNTEAFF,TGTGCCTCAGGTAGGAACACTGAAGCTTTCTTT
NA,TRBJ1-3,NA,12,TRBV12-5,CASGFGGNTIYF,TGTGCTAGTGGTTTCGGGGGAAACACCATATATTTT
NA,TRBJ2-2,NA,16,TRBV27,CASSLNGRQTTGELFF,TGTGCCAGCAGTTTAAACGGGCGACAGACCACCGGGGAGCTGTTTTTT
few,TRBJ2-4,TRBD2,20,TRBV11-2,CASSLPHPAGGHIAKNIQYF,TGTGCCAGCAGCTTACCCCACCCAGCGGGGGGCCATATAGCCAAAAACATTCAGTACTTC
few,TRBJ1-2,NA,15,TRBV29-1,CSVEDTQGWRYGYTF,TGCAGCGTTGAAGATACCCAGGGCTGGAGATATGGCTACACCTTC
few,TRBJ1-6,NA,13,TRBV6-6,CASRRGPSTPLHF,TGTGCCAGCAGGAGGGGTCCCTCCACACCCCTCCACTTT
NA,TRBJ2-7,TRBD2,15,TRBV6-1,CASSEGLSGSYEQYF,TGTGCCAGCAGTGAAGGTCTTAGCGGGAGCTACGAGCAGTACTTC
NA,TRBJ2-5,NA,14,TRBV4-1,CASSRERVQETQYF,TGCGCCAGCAGCCGGGAGAGGGTCCAAGAGACCCAGTACTTC
NA,TRBJ2-1,TRBD1,15,TRBV4-1,CASSQVRGTVNEQFF,TGCGCCAGCAGCCAAGTTAGGGGGACAGTAAATGAGCAGTTCTTC
many,TRBJ1-5,NA,14,TRBV7-6,CASSSSGGRQPQHF,TGTGCCAGCAGCTCCAGTGGGGGCAGGCAGCCCCAGCATTTT
NA,TRBJ2-7,NA,10,TRBV2,CASSANEQYF,TGTGCCAGCAGTGCTAACGAGCAGTACTTC
NA,TRBJ1-1,NA,14,TRBV2,CASSYGGSGTEAFF,TGTGCCAGCAGTTACGGGGGTTCGGGGACTGAAGCTTTCTTT
NA,TRBJ2-5,TRBD2,15,TRBV15,CATSLLAGAPETQYF,TGTGCCACCAGCTTACTAGCGGGAGCGCCTGAGACCCAGTACTTC
few,TRBJ2-7,TRBD1,12,TRBV7-9,CASSPTGGEQYF,TGTGCCAGCAGCCCGACAGGGGGCGAGCAGTACTTC
NA,TRBJ2-7,TRBD1,14,TRBV11-3,CASSPLTGGDEQYF,TGTGCCAGCAGCCCTCTGACAGGGGGAGACGAGCAGTACTTC
many,TRBJ1-2,NA,13,TRBV7-6,CASSLSQGRGYTF,TGTGCCAGCAGCTTATCACAGGGACGTGGCTACACCTTC
NA,TRBJ1-1,NA,14,TRBV27,CASSSGLANTEAFF,TGTGCCAGCAGTTCTGGCCTCGCGAACACTGAAGCTTTCTTT
NA,TRBJ1-1,NA,14,TRBV28,CASSSSQGDTEAFF,TGTGCCAGCAGTTCTTCACAGGGTGACACTGAAGCTTTCTTT
NA,TRBJ1-1,NA,14,TRBV20-1,CSARSGTPNTEAFF,TGCAGTGCTAGATCCGGGACACCGAACACTGAAGCTTTCTTT
NA,TRBJ2-3,NA,14,TRBV5-1,CASSHTSGTDTQYF,TGCGCCAGCAGCCACACAAGCGGCACAGATACGCAGTATTTT
few,TRBJ2-1,NA,15,TRBV23-1,CASSKGSSSYNEQFF,TGCGCCAGCAGTAAGGGATCGAGCTCCTACAATGAGCAGTTCTTC
NA,TRBJ1-2,NA,14,TRBV28,CASSSQGRNYGYTF,TGTGCCAGCAGTTCACAGGGTCGTAACTATGGCTACACCTTC
NA,TRBJ2-5,TRBD1,17,TRBV7-6,CASSPAARRGLGETQYF,TGTGCCAGCAGTCCCGCGGCGCGCAGGGGGTTGGGGGAGACCCAGTACTTC
once,TRBJ2-1,TRBD2,16,TRBV27,CASSSQGLAGEGGSLF,TGTGCCAGCAGTTCCCAGGGACTAGCGGGAGAGGGGGGGTCGCTCTTC
many,TRBJ1-1,NA,18,TRBV19,CASSINDAAGYMNTEAFF,TGTGCCAGTAGTATAAACGACGCTGCAGGGTACATGAATACTGAAGCTTTCTTT
NA,TRBJ1-5,NA,14,TRBV30,CAWSTGRGNQPQHF,TGTGCCTGGAGTACAGGGCGAGGCAATCAGCCCCAGCATTTT
few,TRBJ2-2,NA,14,TRBV27,CASSLIGGPGELFF,TGTGCCAGCAGTTTGATTGGGGGCCCCGGGGAGCTGTTTTTT